This passage covers 20 T cell receptor beta chains from one sample sequenced in a study of OX40 agonist ivuxolimab in advanced cancers. Produced via immunoSEQ multiplex PCR; TCRdb's table is partial and in-frame only. The sample has approximately 29,000 clones, around three quarters seen once. This sample comprised CD4+ or CD8+ T cells sorted from blood, obtained in a trial of the OX40 agonist ivuxolimab. Every receptor here comes from an adult with an advanced solid tumor such as melanoma, head and neck, liver or kidney cancer.

Remarks on this clone: Other DNA sequences in the sample encode the same CDR3. This sequence joins TRBV6-6 and TRBJ1-1; 8 bases line up with TRBD1. This CDR3 comprises 15 residues. Germline CDR1 and CDR2: MNHNY and SVGAGI (reference sequence). Losses at the gene ends were 6 bases for V and 5 bases for J; bases not matched to a gene: 11. CDR3 in amino acids: CASSDDYGQGTEAFF. CDR3 DNA: TGTGCCAGCAGCGACGACTACGGACAGGGTACTGAAGCTTTCTTT.

The chain is built from TRBV19 and TRBJ2-3; TRBD1 matches 10 bases. This CDR3 is 14 amino acids long. Germline assignment: CDR1 LNHDA and CDR2 SQIVND (reference sequence). The ends lost 8 bases at V and 5 bases at J; junction bases unmatched: 7. CDR3 in amino acids: CASRRTGGEDTQYF. The DNA of the CDR3 is TGTGCCAGTCGTCGGACAGGGGGTGAAGATACGCAGTATTTT.

This clone was observed once. The chain recombines TRBV18 with TRBJ2-7; 10 bases are shared with TRBD2. Germline V gene lookup returns CDR1 KGHSH and CDR2 LQKENI. Trimming took 0 bases from V and 5 from J; bases not matched to a gene: 7. This CDR3 has 16 residues. The CDR3 nucleotides read TGTGCCAGCTCACCACCGTCTAGCGGGAGACCTAACGAGCAGTACTTC. Translation: CASSPPSSGRPNEQYF.

This rearrangement joins TRBV5-8 to TRBJ2-3, with 8 bases lining up with TRBD1. In germline, CDR1 is SGHTS, CDR2 YDEGEE. This CDR3 contains 18 residues. V lost 5 bases, J lost 2 bases, and 16 bases stayed unmatched. This chain's CDR3 is CASRGGWAGTGYTDTQYF. The CDR3 nucleotides read TGTGCCAGCAGAGGGGGATGGGCCGGGACAGGTTACACAGATACGCAGTATTTT. Drawing the rest from reference TRBV5-8 and TRBJ2-3, the complete variable domain is EAGVTQSPTHLIKTRGQQATLRCSPISGHTSVYWYQQALGLGLQFLLWYDEGEERNRGNFPPRFSGRQFPNYSSELNVNALELEDSALYLCASRGGWAGTGYTDTQYFGPGTRLTVL.

This clone was recorded only once. The chain recombines TRBV18 with TRBJ1-1; TRBD1 is a possible D gene (6 bases). Germline CDR1 KGHSH, CDR2 LQKENI. Trimming shortened V by 2 bases and J by 1 base, and 17 bases separated the two germline ends. This CDR3 contains 17 residues. The CDR3 DNA is TGTGCCAGCTCACCAACGGTAAAAGGCAGGGGGAACACTGAAGCTTTCTTT. Residues: CASSPTVKGRGNTEAFF.

The chain recombines TRBV9 with TRBJ1-5; 7 bases map to TRBD1. Trimming at V came to 0 bases and at J to 2 bases, leaving 2 bases not matched to a gene. Germline CDR1 is SGDLS and CDR2 is YYNGEE. The CDR3 loop spans 15 amino acids. The CDR3 bases are TGTGCCAGCAGCGTAGAAGGGACAGGCAATCAGCCCCAGCATTTT. Protein: CASSVEGTGNQPQHF.

This chain links TRBV5-1 with TRBJ1-1, with D maybe TRBD1 (5 bases). The V and J ends lost 5 bases and 8 bases respectively, with 19 bases between them. Germline lookup yields CDR1 SGHRS and CDR2 YFSETQ. This CDR3 spans 14 amino acids. CDR3: CASSRDGTSNEAFF. DNA of the CDR3: TGCGCCAGCAGTCGAGATGGGACTTCCAACGAAGCTTTCTTT.

The genes are TRBV6-5 and TRBJ1-2; the match to TRBD1 covers 8 bases. After removal of 5 bases from V and 7 bases from J, the junction contained 9 bases not matched to a gene. CDR3 length equals 14 residues. Germline-derived CDR1 and CDR2 are MNHEY and SVGAGI. CDR3 DNA sequence: TGTGCCAGCAGTCGAGGACAGGGAGGGGCTGGCTACACCTTC. Translation gives CASSRGQGGAGYTF.

The rearrangement links TRBV30 to TRBJ1-1, with 7 bases identical to TRBD1. V shed 5 bases and J 2 bases; nucleotides not matched to a gene: 5. CDR1 is GTSNPN, CDR2 SVGIG, per germline (reference sequence). This CDR3 has 13 amino acids. The CDR3 region is CAWRDSHNTEAFF. The DNA for the CDR3 is TGTGCCTGGCGGGACAGCCATAACACTGAAGCTTTCTTT.

This rearrangement joins TRBV9 to TRBJ1-4; the match to TRBD1 covers 7 bases. The length of the CDR3 is 16 residues. Germline V gene sequence: CDR1 SGDLS, CDR2 YYNGEE. Unmatched junction bases numbered 13, after V lost 4 bases and J lost 7 bases. The CDR3 reads CASSSGGGAVGEKLFF. CDR3 in DNA: TGTGCCAGCAGCTCAGGGGGGGGCGCAGTGGGTGAAAAACTGTTTTTT.

This sequence joins TRBV2 and TRBJ1-2, with D maybe TRBD1 (5 bases). The CDR3 runs 16 residues. The germline V and J ends were trimmed by 4 bases and 5 bases, with 20 bases remaining between them. CDR1 and CDR2 (germline): SNHLY, FYNNEI. The CDR3 spells CASSGSQGMFRYGYTF. DNA for the CDR3: TGTGCCAGCAGTGGATCCCAGGGAATGTTTAGATATGGCTACACCTTC.

As regards this clone: Other DNA sequences from this sample encode an identical CDR3 as well. This chain links TRBV18 with TRBJ2-5; 10 nucleotides align to TRBD2. Germline-derived CDR1 and CDR2 are KGHSH and LQKENI. V shed 0 bases and J 5 bases; nucleotides not matched to a gene: 0. The CDR3 runs to 14 residues. CDR3 region: CASSPPTSGETQYF. CDR3 nucleotide sequence: TGTGCCAGCTCACCACCGACTAGCGGGGAGACCCAGTACTTC.

The J gene is TRBJ2-3, the V gene TRBV6-1; 12 bases map to TRBD2. The CDR3 runs 16 residues. V lost 4 bases, J lost 1 base, and 3 bases stayed unmatched. Germline CDR1 and CDR2: MNHNS and SASEGT. In DNA form, the CDR3 reads TGTGCCAGCAGTGCCGCTAGCGGGGGGGGCACAGATACGCAGTATTTT. It encodes CASSAASGGGTDTQYF.

The rearrangement uses TRBV6-1 and TRBJ1-1; no reliable D call. The CDR3 extends over 13 amino acids. Trimming removed 4 bases from V and 1 base from J, with 7 bases in between. Germline-derived CDR1 and CDR2 are MNHNS and SASEGT. Here the CDR3 reads CASSVRWNTEAFF. In DNA form, the CDR3 reads TGTGCCAGCAGTGTAAGGTGGAACACTGAAGCTTTCTTT.

This clone was seen a handful of times. The chain carries TRBV5-4 and TRBJ2-7; D perhaps matches TRBD2 (6 bases). Trimming removed 0 bases at V and 4 bases at J, with 8 bases between. This CDR3 has 13 amino acids. Per germline, CDR1 SGHNT and CDR2 YYREEE (reference sequence). The CDR3 coding sequence is TGTGCCAGCAGCTTGGATGGGGGGTACGAGCAGTACTTC. It encodes CASSLDGGYEQYF.

The V call is TRBV11-1, the J call TRBJ1-1, with D perhaps matching TRBD1 (6 bases). The length of the CDR3 is 15 residues. V shed 4 bases and J shed 10 bases, with 22 bases lying between them. Looked up from germline, CDR1 is SGHAT and CDR2 is FQDESV (reference sequence). CDR3 nucleotide sequence: TGTGCCAGCAGCTCGCAACACAGGGCTCCGAAGGTAGCTTTCTTT. Its protein product is CASSSQHRAPKVAFF.

This clone was recorded once. V and J are TRBV2 and TRBJ1-5; D may be TRBD1 (5 bases). CDR1 and CDR2 (germline): SNHLY, FYNNEI. Trimming took 1 base from V and 0 from J, leaving 10 bases between them. The CDR3 length is 16 residues. The CDR3 sequence is CASSEGGPYSNQPQHF. In DNA form, the CDR3 reads TGTGCCAGCAGTGAAGGGGGACCGTATAGCAATCAGCCCCAGCATTTT.

Here the CDR3 reads CASSRGQGALASQPLHF. The CDR3 coding sequence is TGTGCCAGCAGCAGGGGACAGGGCGCCCTGGCTAGTCAACCCCTCCACTTT. This chain uses TRBV5-4 with TRBJ1-6; 9 nucleotides agree with TRBD1. CDR3 length: 17 amino acids. After removal of 4 bases from V and 12 bases from J, the junction contained 17 bases not matched to a gene. Looked up from germline, CDR1 is SGHNT and CDR2 is YYREEE (reference sequence).

The V and J genes are TRBV6-6 and TRBJ1-1; no firm D call. The germline V gene encodes CDR1 MNHNY and CDR2 SVGAGI (reference sequence). The CDR3 is 15 residues long. V shed 0 bases and J shed 0 bases, with 8 bases lying between them. The CDR3 DNA reads TGTGCCAGCAGTTACTCGGCGGAATTGAACACTGAAGCTTTCTTT. Its translation is CASSYSAELNTEAFF.

Written as DNA, the CDR3 is TGTGCCAGTAGTCTTGGGGCCTATTCACCCCTCCACTTT. It yields the protein CASSLGAYSPLHF. The chain is built from TRBV19 and TRBJ1-6, with a tentative D call TRBD1 (5 bases). The CDR3 totals 13 residues. The germline V gene encodes CDR1 LNHDA and CDR2 SQIVND (reference sequence). V was trimmed by 5 bases and J by 8 bases, leaving 10 bases between them.